The 6 T cell receptor beta chains in this list originate from one sample, sequenced in a study of blood T cell repertoires in COVID-19. Produced via immunoSEQ multiplex PCR; TCRdb's table is partial and in-frame only. Of about 73,000 clones in the sample, around 80% were seen once. The sample consisted of peripheral blood. These receptors were collected from a man of 80 years or more with active or convalescent COVID-19.

Turning to this clone: Other DNA sequences in this specimen translate into the identical CDR3. The chain has TRBV7-2 and TRBJ2-1; 9 bases are shared with TRBD2. The CDR3 is made up of 19 amino acids. Trimming took 1 base from V and 2 from J; bases not matched to a gene: 12. CDR1 and CDR2 (germline): SGHTA, FQGNSA. CDR3 loop: CASSLGLPRAGGTYNEQFF. The DNA of the CDR3 is TGTGCCAGCAGCTTAGGCCTCCCCAGAGCGGGAGGAACCTACAATGAGCAGTTCTTC.

The chain links TRBV12-3 or TRBV12-4 to TRBJ1-2; D is undetermined. The length of the CDR3 is 12 residues. V dropped 4 bases and J dropped 2 bases, with 5 bases sitting between them. CDR3 region: CASSSPNYGYTF. The CDR3 DNA reads as TGTGCCAGCAGTTCCCCAAACTATGGCTACACCTTC.

The chain couples TRBV20-1 to TRBJ2-5; the D gene is possibly TRBD2 (5 bases). Looked up from germline, CDR1 is DFQATT and CDR2 is SNEGSKA (reference sequence). V gave up 3 bases and J gave up 4 bases, with 12 bases separating them. This CDR3 comprises 13 residues. CDR3 region: CSASLSEVETQYF. The CDR3 DNA follows: TGCAGTGCTAGTTTGTCGGAGGTAGAGACCCAGTACTTC.

The chain combines TRBV28 with TRBJ1-1; D possibly corresponds to TRBD1 (5 bases). The CDR3 extends over 15 amino acids. Germline CDR1 MDHEN, CDR2 SYDVKM. V lost 3 bases, J lost 2 bases, and 13 bases lay in between. The CDR3 bases are TGTGCCAGCAGTTTGGCGGGGCTGAGTAACACTGAAGCTTTCTTT. Its protein product is CASSLAGLSNTEAFF.

The CDR3 protein is CASSVSSDLTWETQYF. Here the CDR3 DNA reads TGTGCCAGCAGCGTTTCCTCAGATTTAACGTGGGAGACCCAGTACTTC. The chain carries TRBV9 and TRBJ2-5; D not certain. Trimming removed 2 bases at V and 5 bases at J, with 19 bases between. There are 16 residues in the CDR3. The V gene's germline CDR1 is SGDLS and CDR2 YYNGEE.

The rearrangement links TRBV6-2 or TRBV6-3 to TRBJ2-7; no definite D call. The germline V gene encodes CDR1 MNHEY and CDR2 SVGEGT. This CDR3 is 15 amino acids long. Trimming left V 3 bases short and J 2 bases short, with 14 bases between. This chain's CDR3 is CASSYRRKRAYEQYF. CDR3 coding DNA: TGTGCCAGCAGTTATAGGCGGAAACGCGCCTACGAGCAGTACTTC.